This T cell receptor (beta chain) was profiled in a study of regulatory T cells in long-lasting Graves disease. The time point: persistent/refractory GD, antithyroid drugs over 5 years with positive TRAb. RNA from PBMCs was the source of the TCR library. The germline gives CDR1 ENHRY, CDR2 SYGVKD. Trimming took off 2 bases at V and 8 bases at J, with 12 bases between the two ends. CDR3 length: 13 residues. According to the study, TCR beta libraries were built with iRepertoire HTBI primers and CDR3-region Arm-PCR. TCRdb re-analysed the multiplex PCR reads in MiXCR, keeping a single row per CDR3 protein. The table includes 400,000 or so distinct CDR3 sequences, around 20% detected once.

The specimen was peripheral blood mononuclear cells (PBMCs), collected when the disease was refractory, from a patient treated with antithyroid drugs. This sequence joins TRBV10-3 and TRBJ1-1; no firm D call. This clonotype originated in a female donor with Graves disease. CDR3 nucleotides: TGTGCCATCAGTGAGACGGGGTTTCGGGAAGCTTTCTTT. Its protein is CAISETGFREAFF.